The 16 T cell receptor beta chains below all came from one sample that was sequenced in a study of T cell clones after liver transplantation. TCRdb's copy holds only in-frame clones and misses some; the assay was immunoSEQ multiplex PCR. The table records about 71,000 clones, roughly 80% of them present only once. The source material was CD4+ T cells from blood, sampled 12 months after liver transplant. These receptors came from a human patient who received a liver transplant. The graft donor may have given rise to some T cells.

The chain recombines TRBV7-2 with TRBJ2-6; D gene unclear. Deletions cut 11 bases from V and 2 bases from J, with 10 bases between. The CDR3 has 13 residues. The V gene's germline CDR1 is SGHTA and CDR2 FQGNSA. CDR3 sequence: CAAAETGANVLTF. CDR3 DNA: TGTGCCGCCGCGGAAACTGGGGCCAACGTCCTGACTTTC.

The chain has TRBV7-2 and TRBJ2-2; D ambiguous. CDR3 size: 14 residues. The V gene's germline CDR1 is SGHTA and CDR2 FQGNSA. The V and J ends lost 1 base and 7 bases respectively, with 10 bases between them. This CDR3 reads CASSLEDRRGELFF. In DNA, the CDR3 is TGTGCCAGCAGCTTAGAAGACCGTCGCGGGGAGCTGTTTTTT.

This chain uses TRBV6-5 with TRBJ1-5; 7 bases are a match to TRBD1. V lost 6 bases to trimming and J lost 7 bases; unmatched junction nucleotides: 9. The CDR3 contains 14 residues. Germline values: CDR1 MNHEY, CDR2 SVGAGI. CDR3 DNA sequence: TGTGCCAGCAGAAGACAGGGAGCGGGGCAGCCCCAGCATTTT. This encodes CASRRQGAGQPQHF.

The rearrangement links TRBV7-9 to TRBJ2-1, with 8 positions matching TRBD2. This CDR3 has 16 amino acids. CDR1 and CDR2 from the germline V gene are SEHNR and FQNEAQ (reference sequence). V shed 3 bases, J shed 6 bases, and the junction held 10 bases outside the gene matches. In DNA form, the CDR3 reads TGTGCCAGCAGCTTGGAGGTAGCGGGACCAAGCAATGAGCAGTTCTTC. It is translated as CASSLEVAGPSNEQFF.

Concerning this clone: At one end the junction does not follow the germline gene, possibly because of a read error. V and J are TRBV5-1 and TRBJ1-2; D might be TRBD1 (5 bases). This CDR3 is 13 amino acids long. Per germline, CDR1 SGHRS and CDR2 YFSETQ. CDR3 loop: CASSLATVYGYTF. DNA for the CDR3: TGTGCCAGCAGCTTGGCGACAGTTTATGGCTACACCTTC.

This clone has a handful of counts. This sequence joins TRBV11-2 and TRBJ2-7, with D unresolved. The CDR3 extends over 13 amino acids. The V end lost 4 bases, the J end lost 0 bases, and 7 bases lay between the germline ends. Germline V gene sequence: CDR1 SGHAT, CDR2 FQNNGV. CDR3 sequence: CASSSLSSYEQYF. CDR3 DNA sequence: TGTGCCAGCAGCTCCCTTAGCTCCTACGAGCAGTACTTC.

The chain recombines TRBV5-1 with TRBJ2-7, with a weak D call TRBD1 (6 bases). Germline V lookup: CDR1 SGHRS, CDR2 YFSETQ. V lost 6 bases to trimming and J lost 7 bases, with 11 bases between them. The CDR3 extends over 11 amino acids. CDR3 residues: CASTDTGEQYF. In DNA form, the CDR3 reads TGCGCCAGCACTGACACAGGGGAGCAGTACTTC.

This clone appeared a few times. V and J are TRBV4-2 and TRBJ1-1; D is perhaps TRBD1 (5 bases). Germline V lookup: CDR1 LGHNA, CDR2 YNFKEQ. Trimming pared 5 bases from V and 0 bases from J, leaving 7 bases between. The length of the CDR3 is 13 residues. The CDR3 protein is CASSNRLNTEAFF. The CDR3 DNA reads as TGTGCCAGCAGCAACAGGCTGAACACTGAAGCTTTCTTT.

This sequence joins TRBV29-1 and TRBJ1-5, with 7 bases identical to TRBD1. Trimming removed 6 bases from V and 0 bases from J; junction bases left unmatched: 8. The CDR3 is made up of 15 amino acids. Germline CDR1 SQVTM, CDR2 ANQGSEA. The CDR3 DNA follows: TGCAGCGTCCGGGACAGCACCTATAGCAATCAGCCCCAGCATTTT. This gives the protein CSVRDSTYSNQPQHF.

The chain combines TRBV6-1 with TRBJ1-4, with 12 nucleotides matching TRBD1. Germline CDR1 and CDR2: MNHNS and SASEGT. Trimming took 4 bases from V and 7 from J; bases not matched to a gene: 7. The CDR3 consists of 16 residues. CDR3 bases: TGTGCCAGCAGTGTCCGGGACAGGGGGCAATTTGAAAAACTGTTTTTT. Translating gives CASSVRDRGQFEKLFF.

Details on this clone: The same CDR3 can be traced to other DNA sequences in this sample. This chain uses TRBV15 with TRBJ1-3; unclear D gene. The V gene's germline CDR1 is LNHNV and CDR2 YYDKDF (reference sequence). The CDR3 is 15 amino acids. The V gene lost 0 bases and the J gene lost 0 bases, with 6 bases spanning the gap. As DNA, the CDR3 is TGTGCCACCAGCAGAGATGTGGGCTCTGGAAACACCATATATTTT. Its translation: CATSRDVGSGNTIYF.

The count of this clone is one. V usage is TRBV28 and J usage is TRBJ1-2, with a tentative D call TRBD1 (5 bases). Germline V gene data show CDR1 as MDHEN and CDR2 as SYDVKM. The CDR3 has 13 amino acids. Trimming cost V 7 bases and J 8 bases, with 17 bases left between them. The CDR3 region is CASTQGDILGYTF. The CDR3 DNA sequence: TGTGCCAGCACCCAGGGAGACATTTTAGGCTACACCTTC.

This clone was detected only once. The V call is TRBV15, the J call TRBJ2-2; D not resolved. CDR3 length: 13 residues. CDR1 and CDR2 from the germline V gene are LNHNV and YYDKDF (reference sequence). With 1 base removed from V and 7 bases from J, the gap between germline ends came to 7 bases. In DNA form, the CDR3 reads TGTGCCACCAGCAGAGCTTGGGACGGGGAGCTGTTTTTT. It specifies CATSRAWDGELFF.

V usage is TRBV15 and J usage is TRBJ1-2; D might be TRBD1 (5 bases). Trimming pared 3 bases from V and 1 base from J, leaving 15 bases between. Germline V gene data show CDR1 as LNHNV and CDR2 as YYDKDF (reference sequence). CDR3 size: 16 residues. This chain's CDR3 is CATSRTYRDFNYGYTF. The CDR3 DNA reads as TGTGCCACCAGCAGGACCTATCGGGACTTTAACTATGGCTACACCTTC.

J is TRBJ1-1 and V is TRBV27, with 8 bases matching TRBD1. The CDR3 length is 16 residues. Germline V gene lookup returns CDR1 MNHEY and CDR2 SMNVEV (reference sequence). V was clipped by 0 bases and J by 3 bases; unmatched bases: 6. CDR3 in DNA: TGTGCCAGCAGTTTATCGATAACAGGGGGGGACACTGAAGCTTTCTTT. Amino acids: CASSLSITGGDTEAFF.

The chain joins TRBV5-6 to TRBJ2-7, with D perhaps matching TRBD1 or TRBD2 (5 bases each). Germline CDR1 reads SGHDT; CDR2 reads YYEEEE. V lost 9 bases and J 0 bases, leaving 22 bases between the germline ends. This CDR3 spans 16 amino acids. The CDR3 loop reads CATSRGAALNSYEQYF. The CDR3 DNA reads as TGTGCCACCTCCCGAGGGGCCGCCCTTAACTCCTACGAGCAGTACTTC.